The T cell receptor beta chain under discussion was sequenced for a study of T cell responses to AZD1222 COVID-19 vaccine. Study observations and caveats: Clonal diversity may have been underestimated, and the donors were mostly white British, with more females than males. The repertoires were collected only after the peak T cell response. Once two AZD1222 doses were given, Spike-specific TCR breadth and depth went up. Nearly half of unique spike-specific TCRs reportedly avoided B.1.351 and B.1.1.7 mutated regions.

A word on this clone: Antigen: not known.

Repertoires were generated with immunoSEQ multiplex PCR, while TCRdb's copy carries only in-frame clones and drops some. There are 86,000 or so clones in the sample; around nine tenths occur only once, and about 4.9% lies in the top ten. The TCR originated in an adult in good health. Sample: peripheral blood, taken on day 0 of MenACWY control vaccination.

CDR3 residues: CASSMGRGGQPQHF. As DNA, the CDR3 is TGTGCCAGTAGTATGGGAAGGGGGGGACAGCCCCAGCATTTT. The chain joins TRBV19 to TRBJ1-5, with D possibly matching TRBD1 (6 bases). V shed 3 bases and J shed 7 bases, with 13 bases lying between them. This CDR3 comprises 14 residues. The germline V gene has CDR1 LNHDA and CDR2 SQIVND (reference sequence).